The 21 T cell receptor beta chains in this list originate from one sample, sequenced in a study of T cell responses to AZD1222 COVID-19 vaccine. TCRdb's copy holds only in-frame clones and misses some; the assay was immunoSEQ multiplex PCR. The data hold 90,000 to 150,000 clones, with about 88% observed a single time. Sample: peripheral blood, taken 28 days after the second AZD1222 dose. These receptors were collected from an adult who received the AZD1222 COVID-19 vaccine.

The chain has TRBV7-2 and TRBJ1-1; no reliable D call. CDR3 size: 12 residues. Germline V gene sequence: CDR1 SGHTA, CDR2 FQGNSA. V dropped 10 bases and J dropped 10 bases, with 19 bases sitting between them. The CDR3 loop is CATRSQTYSAFF. In nucleotides, the CDR3 is TGTGCCACGAGGAGCCAGACATATTCAGCTTTCTTT.

This clone was detected once. This CDR3 reads CASTGIGNTIYF. The CDR3 DNA sequence: TGTGCCAGCACGGGGATCGGAAACACCATATATTTT. The chain joins TRBV2 to TRBJ1-3; D ambiguous. The CDR3 has 12 amino acids. The germline V gene encodes CDR1 SNHLY and CDR2 FYNNEI. Trimming removed 7 bases at V and 4 bases at J, with 8 bases between.

The V and J genes are TRBV7-9 and TRBJ2-5, with no clear D. CDR1 and CDR2 from the germline V gene are SEHNR and FQNEAQ (reference sequence). V lost 5 bases, J lost 5 bases, and 9 bases lay in between. CDR3 size: 12 residues. The CDR3 is CASSPNRETQYF. DNA of the CDR3: TGTGCCAGCAGCCCCAACCGGGAGACCCAGTACTTC.

J is TRBJ2-1 and V is TRBV7-9; TRBD2 might be the D (7 bases). V shed 5 bases and J shed 4 bases, with 18 bases lying between them. The CDR3 consists of 16 residues. CDR1 and CDR2 from the germline V gene are SEHNR and FQNEAQ (reference sequence). The CDR3 spells CASSHGLGGTYNEQFF. In nucleotides, the CDR3 is TGTGCCAGCAGCCACGGATTGGGGGGGACATACAATGAGCAGTTCTTC. The variable domain in full, with the rest retrieved from reference TRBV7-9 and TRBJ2-1, is DTGVSQNPRHKITKRGQNVTFRCDPISEHNRLYWYRQTLGQGPEFLTYFQNEAQLEKSRLLSDRFSAERPKGSFSTLEIQRTEQGDSAMYLCASSHGLGGTYNEQFFGPGTRLTVL.

This rearrangement joins TRBV18 to TRBJ1-4; 8 bases match TRBD1. Germline CDR1 is KGHSH and CDR2 is LQKENI. V lost 5 bases to trimming and J lost 3 bases; unmatched junction nucleotides: 5. The CDR3 has 15 amino acids. CDR3 in amino acids: CASSSRQGPNEKLFF. The CDR3 coding sequence is TGTGCCAGCTCATCCCGACAGGGGCCTAATGAAAAACTGTTTTTT.

This clone was detected only a few times. The V gene is TRBV6-5, the J gene TRBJ2-1, with 9 bases that match TRBD1. This CDR3 spans 15 amino acids. The J segment lost 8 bases and the V segment lost 8 bases, leaving 13 bases of the junction unmatched. Per the germline V gene, CDR1 is MNHEY and CDR2 is SVGAGI. The CDR3: CASAYGDRVSDEQFF. The CDR3 DNA is TGTGCCAGCGCTTACGGGGACAGGGTCTCTGATGAGCAGTTCTTC.

V gene TRBV28 combines with J gene TRBJ2-6; 7 bases map to TRBD1. V dropped 6 bases and J dropped 2; count of bases not matched to a gene: 4. Germline values: CDR1 MDHEN, CDR2 SYDVKM. The CDR3 has 15 residues. CDR3 region: CASRSTGAGANVLTF. Here the CDR3 DNA reads TGTGCCAGCAGGTCTACAGGGGCTGGGGCCAACGTCCTGACTTTC.

This clone was observed a single time. The chain links TRBV6-5 to TRBJ2-2, with 7 nucleotides matching TRBD1. Germline values: CDR1 MNHEY, CDR2 SVGAGI. The CDR3 has 13 amino acids. V trimming: 7 bases; J trimming: 7 bases; junction bases outside the gene matches: 6. The CDR3 DNA reads as TGTGCCAGCACCCGGACAGGAGGCGGGGAGCTGTTTTTT. This translates into CASTRTGGGELFF.

The chain is built from TRBV3-1 (or the pseudogene TRBV3-2) and TRBJ2-2; TRBD1 agrees at 7 bases. The CDR3 covers 14 residues. Germline V lookup: CDR1 LGHDT, CDR2 YNNKEL (reference sequence). The ends lost 6 bases at V and 4 bases at J; junction bases unmatched: 5. The CDR3 sequence: CASRPGTVTGELFF. The CDR3 DNA is TGTGCCAGCAGGCCCGGGACAGTCACCGGGGAGCTGTTTTTT.

This chain links TRBV5-1 with TRBJ2-7; 10 nucleotides match TRBD1. This CDR3 spans 14 amino acids. J gave up 5 bases and V 0 bases, and 2 bases lay outside the gene matches. CDR1 and CDR2 from the germline V gene are SGHRS and YFSETQ. The CDR3 DNA is TGCGCCAGCAGCTTGGATGGACAGGGGGACGAGCAGTACTTC. Its translation: CASSLDGQGDEQYF.

The rearrangement links TRBV6-4 to TRBJ2-2; D remains unclear. Looked up from germline, CDR1 is MRHNA and CDR2 is SNTAGT. This CDR3 spans 13 amino acids. Deletions cut 5 bases from V and 1 base from J, with 5 bases between. This CDR3 reads CASSQVNTGELFF. Written as DNA, the CDR3 is TGTGCCAGCAGTCAGGTGAACACCGGGGAGCTGTTTTTT.

The chain has TRBV19 and TRBJ2-7; D is possibly TRBD1 or TRBD2 (6 bases each). Trimming left V 1 base short and J 0 bases short, with 10 bases between. The CDR3 has 15 amino acids. Germline CDR1 LNHDA, CDR2 SQIVND (reference sequence). CDR3 amino acids: CASSIAGAPSYEQYF. The CDR3 coding sequence is TGTGCCAGTAGTATAGCGGGGGCTCCCTCCTACGAGCAGTACTTC.

This chain uses TRBV27 with TRBJ1-2, with D possibly matching TRBD1 (6 bases). CDR3 length equals 16 residues. V was clipped by 5 bases and J by 2 bases, with 18 bases between them. The germline gives CDR1 MNHEY, CDR2 SMNVEV (reference sequence). The CDR3 is CASSPSRVDRNYGYTF. CDR3 coding DNA: TGTGCCAGCAGTCCCTCACGAGTCGACAGGAACTATGGCTACACCTTC.

The rearrangement links TRBV30 to TRBJ2-1; the D is unclear. Germline loops: CDR1 GTSNPN, CDR2 SVGIG (reference sequence). There are 11 residues in the CDR3. Trimming shortened V by 4 bases and J by 4 bases, and 5 bases separated the two germline ends. This chain's CDR3 is CAWTKYNEQFF. In DNA, the CDR3 is TGTGCCTGGACTAAATACAATGAGCAGTTCTTC.

V is TRBV11-1 and J is TRBJ1-1; D gene unclear. CDR3 length: 15 residues. Germline V gene data show CDR1 as SGHAT and CDR2 as FQDESV (reference sequence). V gave up 0 bases and J gave up 0 bases, with 8 bases separating them. CDR3 nucleotides: TGTGCCAGCAGCTTAGCCGGCCACATGAACACTGAAGCTTTCTTT. It encodes CASSLAGHMNTEAFF.

The chain employs TRBV6-6 and TRBJ1-1, with D uncertain. There are 12 residues in the CDR3. The germline V gene has CDR1 MNHNY and CDR2 SVGAGI (reference sequence). Trimming stripped 5 bases from V and 4 bases from J, with 8 bases between. CDR3 DNA sequence: TGTGCCAGCAGTCGCGCCCTCACTGAAGCTTTCTTT. It translates to CASSRALTEAFF.

The rearrangement links TRBV7-9 to TRBJ2-1, with D perhaps matching TRBD1 or TRBD2 (5 bases each). The germline CDR1 and CDR2 sequences are SEHNR and FQNEAQ (reference sequence). This CDR3 is 13 amino acids long. V lost 5 bases and J lost 6, with 11 bases in between. This CDR3 is CASSPLGRNEQFF. The CDR3 nucleotides read TGTGCCAGCAGCCCACTGGGACGCAATGAGCAGTTCTTC.

The chain combines TRBV6-5 with TRBJ1-3; D remains unclear. Germline V CDR1 and CDR2: MNHEY, SVGAGI. V was pared by 6 bases and J by 0 bases, with 12 bases between. This CDR3 has 15 amino acids. CDR3 bases: TGTGCCAGCAGGCCTATGCAAACCTCTGGAAACACCATATATTTT. Translation: CASRPMQTSGNTIYF.

Points on this clone: This specimen includes other DNA sequences encoding the same CDR3. The rearrangement links TRBV5-1 to TRBJ1-4, with a weak D call TRBD1 (6 bases). The V gene's germline CDR1 is SGHRS and CDR2 YFSETQ. This CDR3 has 16 amino acids. V lost 3 bases and J 0 bases, leaving 12 bases between the germline ends. The CDR3 DNA reads TGCGCCAGCAGCTCTACAGGACAGACAACTAATGAAAAACTGTTTTTT. Its translation is CASSSTGQTTNEKLFF. Using reference TRBV5-1 and TRBJ1-4 for the parts outside the CDR3, the full variable domain is KAGVTQTPRYLIKTRGQQVTLSCSPISGHRSVSWYQQTPGQGLQFLFEYFSETQRNKGNFPGRFSGRQFSNSRSEMNVSTLELGDSALYLCASSSTGQTTNEKLFFGSGTQLSVL.

This chain joins TRBV7-9 and TRBJ1-2, with D possibly being TRBD1 (6 bases). Germline-derived CDR1 and CDR2 are SEHNR and FQNEAQ (reference sequence). V was trimmed by 4 bases and J by 8 bases, leaving 14 bases between them. The CDR3 sequence is 13 residues long. As DNA, the CDR3 is TGTGCCAGCAGCTACCGGGACACGCGAGGCTACACCTTC. This encodes CASSYRDTRGYTF.

This clone was seen more than once but under ten times. This chain uses TRBV9 with TRBJ1-1; a weak D match, TRBD1 (6 bases). Trimming removed 0 bases at V and 3 bases at J, with 21 bases between. The CDR3 length is 18 residues. Germline V gene sequence: CDR1 SGDLS, CDR2 YYNGEE. The CDR3 nucleotides are TGTGCCAGCAGCGTAGGAATTACCCAGGGGCCCCAAGACACTGAAGCTTTCTTT. It encodes CASSVGITQGPQDTEAFF.